The clone carrying this T cell receptor (beta chain) occurred once. Assay: immunoSEQ multiplex PCR; the TCRdb copy retains only in-frame clones and omits some. The sample records about 12,000 clones, 35% being singletons. Responders labeled with CFSE (roughly 200,000) were plated with roughly 200,000 irradiated, violet-dye-labeled stimulators. Proliferating CFSE-low CD3+CD4+ and CD3+CD8+ responders were sorted post-reaction. The data originate from a study of graft-versus-host responses after intestinal transplantation. Study in general: All recipients got anti-thymocyte globulin induction, then tacrolimus and steroids for approximately 3 years.

J was trimmed by 8 bases and V by 2 bases; bases with no gene match: 8. This CDR3 comprises 14 residues. CDR1 LGHNA and CDR2 YSLEER come from the germline V gene. This TCR came from a human patient who received an intestinal transplant. Sequencing used alloreactive CD8+ T cells from a mixed lymphocyte reaction culture, obtained before intestinal transplant. Noted subset: CFSE-low proliferating T cells sorted from approximately six-day pre-transplant mixed lymphocyte reaction (GvH or HvG direction). This sequence joins TRBV4-3 and TRBJ1-2, with 7 bases fitting TRBD1. CDR3 coding DNA: TGCGCCAGCAGCCAACCGGGACAGCTCCTCGGCTACACCTTC. Its protein product is CASSQPGQLLGYTF.